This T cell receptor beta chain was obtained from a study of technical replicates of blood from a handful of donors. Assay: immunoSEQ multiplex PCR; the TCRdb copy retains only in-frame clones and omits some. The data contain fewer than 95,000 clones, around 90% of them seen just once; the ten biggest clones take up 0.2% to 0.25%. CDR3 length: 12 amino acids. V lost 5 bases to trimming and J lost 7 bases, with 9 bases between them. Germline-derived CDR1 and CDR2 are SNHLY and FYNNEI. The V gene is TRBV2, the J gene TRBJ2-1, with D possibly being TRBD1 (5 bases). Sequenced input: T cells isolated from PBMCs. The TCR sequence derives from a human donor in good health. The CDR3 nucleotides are TGTGCCAGCAGTATTCCAGGGAATGAGCAGTTCTTC. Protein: CASSIPGNEQFF.